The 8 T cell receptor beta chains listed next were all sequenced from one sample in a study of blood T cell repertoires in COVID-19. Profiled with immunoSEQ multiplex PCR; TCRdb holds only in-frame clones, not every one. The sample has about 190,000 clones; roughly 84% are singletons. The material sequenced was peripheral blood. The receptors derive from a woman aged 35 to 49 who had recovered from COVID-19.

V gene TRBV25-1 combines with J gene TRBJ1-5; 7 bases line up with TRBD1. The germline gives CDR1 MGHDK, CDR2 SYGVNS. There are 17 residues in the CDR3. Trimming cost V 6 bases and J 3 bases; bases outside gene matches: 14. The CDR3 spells CASSLGQEGGSNQPQHF. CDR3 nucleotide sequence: TGTGCCAGCAGCCTTGGACAGGAAGGAGGATCCAATCAGCCCCAGCATTTT.

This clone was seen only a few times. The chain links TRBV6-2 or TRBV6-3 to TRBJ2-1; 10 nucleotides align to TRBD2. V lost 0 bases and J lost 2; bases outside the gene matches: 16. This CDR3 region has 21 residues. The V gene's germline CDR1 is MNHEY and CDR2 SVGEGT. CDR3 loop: CASSYSGSGRAGGTTYNEQFF. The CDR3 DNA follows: TGTGCCAGCAGTTACTCGGGCTCTGGAAGAGCGGGAGGGACCACCTACAATGAGCAGTTCTTC.

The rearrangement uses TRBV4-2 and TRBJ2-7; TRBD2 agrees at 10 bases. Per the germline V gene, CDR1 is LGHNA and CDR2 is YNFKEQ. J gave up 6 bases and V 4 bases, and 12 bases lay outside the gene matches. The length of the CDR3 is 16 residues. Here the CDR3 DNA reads TGTGCCAGCAGCCCATCCGGGGCTAGCGGGAGCCCCGAGCAGTACTTC. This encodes CASSPSGASGSPEQYF.

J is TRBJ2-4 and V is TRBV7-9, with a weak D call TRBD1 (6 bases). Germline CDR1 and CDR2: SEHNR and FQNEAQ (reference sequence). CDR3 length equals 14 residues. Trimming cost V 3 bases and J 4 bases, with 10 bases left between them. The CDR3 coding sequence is TGTGCCAGCAGCTTTACTGACAGGAAAAACATTCAGTACTTC. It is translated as CASSFTDRKNIQYF.

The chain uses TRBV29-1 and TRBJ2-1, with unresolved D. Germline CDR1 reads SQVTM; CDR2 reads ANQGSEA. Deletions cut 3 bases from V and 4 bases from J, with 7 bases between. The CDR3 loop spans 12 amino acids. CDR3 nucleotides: TGCAGCGTTGACAGGCTTTACAATGAGCAGTTCTTC. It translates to CSVDRLYNEQFF.

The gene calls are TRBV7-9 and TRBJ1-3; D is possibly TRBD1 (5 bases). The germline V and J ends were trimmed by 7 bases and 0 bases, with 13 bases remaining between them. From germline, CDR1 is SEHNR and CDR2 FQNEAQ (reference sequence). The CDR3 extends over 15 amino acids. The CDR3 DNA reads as TGTGCCAGCAACCGAGCAGGGTACTCTGGAAACACCATATATTTT. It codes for CASNRAGYSGNTIYF.

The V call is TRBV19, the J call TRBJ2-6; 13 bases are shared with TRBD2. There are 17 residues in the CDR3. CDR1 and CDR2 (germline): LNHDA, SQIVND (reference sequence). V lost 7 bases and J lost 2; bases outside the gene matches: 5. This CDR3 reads CASTRTSGRAGANVLTF. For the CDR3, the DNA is TGTGCCAGTACTCGGACTAGCGGGAGAGCTGGGGCCAACGTCCTGACTTTC.

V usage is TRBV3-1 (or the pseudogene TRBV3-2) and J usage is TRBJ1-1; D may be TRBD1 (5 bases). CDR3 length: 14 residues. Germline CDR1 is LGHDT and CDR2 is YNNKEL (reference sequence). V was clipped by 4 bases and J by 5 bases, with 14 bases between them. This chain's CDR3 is CASSPTSQATEAFF. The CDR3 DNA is TGTGCCAGCAGCCCTACCTCACAGGCTACTGAAGCTTTCTTT.